Below, one T cell receptor (beta chain) is given with its context. Its target is unknown. V lost 5 bases and J 4 bases, leaving 13 bases between the germline ends. The CDR3 length is 14 residues. Germline V gives CDR1 KGHDR, CDR2 SFDVKD. This specimen comes from a study of brain T cells in children with intractable seizures. Assay used: immunoSEQ multiplex PCR; TCRdb lists only in-frame clones, some missing. The repertoire has 300,000 to 400,000 clones, about 93% of them found once; the top ten carry about 5.8%. The time point: blood from clinic visit 5 months post-surgery; TSC patient then seizure free. Surgery cases with the highest brain T cell transcript signatures were chosen for sequencing. At least one anti-epileptic drug was given before surgery. Overall study results and limits: Patients' HCMV serostatus was unknown; virus specificity rests on CDR3 similarity alone. Pre- and post-surgery blood differed in depth, so pre-surgery absences may be undersampling.

The V call is TRBV24-1, the J call TRBJ1-1, with D hard to call. Sequenced here: peripheral blood, sampled roughly 5 months after surgery. This clonotype was obtained from a boy in the first two years of life with tuberous sclerosis and intractable seizures. The CDR3 spells CATSVVRETTEAFF. The CDR3 DNA reads TGTGCCACCAGTGTTGTAAGGGAAACCACTGAAGCTTTCTTT.